These 29 T cell receptor beta chains originate from one sample sequenced in a study of blood T cell repertoires in COVID-19. Clones were read by immunoSEQ multiplex PCR, and TCRdb kept only the in-frame ones, dropping some. The table has around 290,000 clones, roughly 92% seen once. Input material: peripheral blood. The receptors originated from a woman in her thirties with COVID-19, enrolled during active disease.

This chain uses TRBV25-1 with TRBJ2-3, with 7 bases fitting TRBD2. V trimming: 1 base; J trimming: 3 bases; junction bases outside the gene matches: 7. The CDR3 loop spans 16 amino acids. Germline CDR1 MGHDK, CDR2 SYGVNS. The CDR3 is CASSELGAGVTDTQYF. The CDR3 nucleotides read TGTGCCAGCAGTGAATTAGGGGCGGGAGTGACAGATACGCAGTATTTT.

The V gene is TRBV27, the J gene TRBJ2-3; TRBD2 matches 8 bases. V dropped 5 bases and J dropped 2; count of bases not matched to a gene: 9. Germline V CDR1 and CDR2: MNHEY, SMNVEV (reference sequence). The CDR3 length is 16 residues. The CDR3 region is CASSDDTSGATDTQYF. The CDR3 nucleotides read TGTGCCAGCAGTGACGATACTAGCGGAGCCACAGATACGCAGTATTTT.

The V and J genes are TRBV7-7 and TRBJ2-1; 14 bases line up with TRBD2. Germline loops: CDR1 SSHAT, CDR2 FNYEAQ (reference sequence). This CDR3 has 17 residues. V lost 5 bases to trimming and J lost 5 bases; unmatched junction nucleotides: 8. CDR3 sequence (DNA): TGTGCCAGCAGCCCTTGGACTAGCGGGAGGACCGACAATGAGCAGTTCTTC. It is translated as CASSPWTSGRTDNEQFF.

This clone was detected only once. This chain joins TRBV5-6 and TRBJ1-2, with D possibly being TRBD1 (5 bases). In germline, CDR1 is SGHDT, CDR2 YYEEEE. The CDR3 sequence is 16 residues long. Between the trimmed V and J ends, which lost 2 bases and 4 bases, there was a span of 18 bases. The CDR3, as DNA: TGTGCCAGCAGCTTCTCTGGGGACTCACCGTCCTATGGCTACACCTTC. It is translated as CASSFSGDSPSYGYTF.

The chain has TRBV19 and TRBJ1-3, with D possibly being TRBD1 (5 bases). The CDR3 runs 14 residues. Trimming cost V 8 bases and J 0 bases, with 11 bases left between them. CDR1 is LNHDA and CDR2 is SQIVND in the germline V gene (reference sequence). CDR3 residues: CASSTVGSGNTIYF. CDR3 DNA: TGTGCCAGTTCGACAGTAGGCTCTGGAAACACCATATATTTT.

The chain recombines TRBV28 with TRBJ2-1; the match to TRBD2 covers 12 bases. Germline V CDR1 and CDR2: MDHEN, SYDVKM. CDR3 length: 15 residues. V shed 3 bases and J 8 bases; nucleotides not matched to a gene: 5. The CDR3 bases are TGTGCCAGCAGTTTGACTAGCGGGAGTAAGGATGAGCAGTTCTTC. The encoded protein is CASSLTSGSKDEQFF. Drawing the rest from reference TRBV28 and TRBJ2-1, the complete variable domain is DVKVTQSSRYLVKRTGEKVFLECVQDMDHENMFWYRQDPGLGLRLIYFSYDVKMKEKGDIPEGYSVSREKKERFSLILESASTNQTSMYLCASSLTSGSKDEQFFGPGTRLTVL.

V usage is TRBV27 and J usage is TRBJ1-2; perhaps TRBD1 as D (6 bases). Trimming removed 4 bases from V and 0 bases from J, with 9 bases in between. CDR3 size: 14 residues. The germline V gene encodes CDR1 MNHEY and CDR2 SMNVEV (reference sequence). CDR3 amino acids: CASSSDRANYGYTF. CDR3 DNA: TGTGCCAGCAGTTCGGACAGAGCTAACTATGGCTACACCTTC.

V gene TRBV10-2 combines with J gene TRBJ1-6; 7 nucleotides line up with TRBD1. CDR3 length: 17 amino acids. V was clipped by 6 bases and J by 2 bases; unmatched bases: 10. Germline-derived CDR1 and CDR2 are WSHSY and SAAADI. In nucleotides, the CDR3 is TGCGCCAGCAGGTCAGACAAAGGGACAGCCTATAATTCACCCCTCCACTTT. It codes for CASRSDKGTAYNSPLHF.

This chain links TRBV9 with TRBJ2-4; 10 bases fit TRBD1. Unmatched junction bases numbered 6, after V lost 4 bases and J lost 8 bases. The CDR3 contains 14 residues. Germline V gives CDR1 SGDLS, CDR2 YYNGEE. In DNA form, the CDR3 reads TGTGCCAGCAGCTCCCGGACAGGGGGAGACATTCAGTACTTC. This sequence encodes CASSSRTGGDIQYF.

J is TRBJ1-5 and V is TRBV2; no reliable D call. Trimming cost V 6 bases and J 0 bases, with 12 bases left between them. Germline V gene sequence: CDR1 SNHLY, CDR2 FYNNEI. The CDR3 spans 15 residues. This CDR3 reads CASRDGDHSNQPQHF. The DNA of the CDR3 is TGTGCCAGCAGGGACGGGGATCATAGCAATCAGCCCCAGCATTTT.

The chain links TRBV6-1 to TRBJ2-6, with D perhaps TRBD1 (5 bases). The CDR3 has 16 residues. Trimming left V 3 bases short and J 0 bases short, with 9 bases between. CDR1 is MNHNS, CDR2 SASEGT, per germline. CDR3 bases: TGTGCCAGCAGTGACAGGGATGACTCTGGGGCCAACGTCCTGACTTTC. Amino acid sequence: CASSDRDDSGANVLTF.

The J gene is TRBJ1-5, the V gene TRBV18, with TRBD1 matching over 10 bases. V lost 3 bases and J lost 6; bases outside the gene matches: 8. This CDR3 region has 16 residues. Germline-derived CDR1 and CDR2 are KGHSH and LQKENI. Here the CDR3 DNA reads TGTGCCAGCTCACCTTACCTGGACAGGGGGATTCAGCCCCAGCATTTT. This translates into CASSPYLDRGIQPQHF.

V usage is TRBV30 and J usage is TRBJ1-2, with D hard to call. This CDR3 contains 13 residues. CDR1 GTSNPN and CDR2 SVGIG come from the germline V gene (reference sequence). Trimming cost V 2 bases and J 2 bases, with 9 bases left between them. As DNA, the CDR3 is TGTGCCTGGAGTTTATTGTCGAACTATGGCTACACCTTC. Encoded protein: CAWSLLSNYGYTF. The full variable domain, in which reference TRBV30 and TRBJ1-2 provide the parts outside the CDR3, is SQTIHQWPATLVQPVGSPLSLECTVEGTSNPNLYWYRQAAGRGLQLLFYSVGIGQISSEVPQNLSASRPQDRQFILSSKKLLLSDSGFYLCAWSLLSNYGYTFGSGTRLTVV.

The rearrangement uses TRBV25-1 and TRBJ2-7; TRBD2 might be the D (5 bases). The ends were cut back, 7 bases at V and 3 bases at J, with 10 bases in the middle. The CDR3 sequence is 12 residues long. The V gene's germline CDR1 is MGHDK and CDR2 SYGVNS. CDR3 DNA sequence: TGTGCCAGCAAGGACTGGGGCTACGAGCAGTACTTC. It codes for CASKDWGYEQYF.

The J gene is TRBJ1-2, the V gene TRBV7-2; TRBD1 matches 9 bases. CDR3 length: 15 residues. Per the germline V gene, CDR1 is SGHTA and CDR2 is FQGNSA. V lost 5 bases, J lost 4 bases, and 8 bases stayed unmatched. The CDR3 sequence: CASSLETGGGYGYTF. The CDR3 DNA is TGTGCCAGCAGCCTCGAGACAGGGGGAGGCTATGGCTACACCTTC.

The chain joins TRBV10-3 to TRBJ1-2; D not certain. Germline V gene sequence: CDR1 ENHRY, CDR2 SYGVKD. V dropped 2 bases and J dropped 8 bases, with 15 bases sitting between them. The CDR3 totals 14 residues. The CDR3 DNA follows: TGTGCCATCAGTGAGCCGAGGAGGTTTGACGGCTACACCTTC. Its protein is CAISEPRRFDGYTF.

The V call is TRBV27, the J call TRBJ1-1; no definite D call. This CDR3 is built from 14 residues. The V end lost 0 bases, the J end lost 3 bases, and 8 bases lay between the germline ends. Germline CDR1 and CDR2: MNHEY and SMNVEV (reference sequence). The CDR3 sequence: CASSLSTVYTEAFF. DNA of the CDR3: TGTGCCAGCAGTTTATCCACAGTGTACACTGAAGCTTTCTTT.

The chain couples TRBV3-1 (or the pseudogene TRBV3-2) to TRBJ2-7; D is unclear. CDR3 length: 13 residues. CDR1 and CDR2 (germline): LGHDT, YNNKEL (reference sequence). V lost 0 bases and J lost 6, with 9 bases in between. CDR3 amino acids: CASSQDQASEQYF. DNA of the CDR3: TGTGCCAGCAGCCAAGATCAGGCCTCCGAGCAGTACTTC.

This CDR3 is CASSSGQGYEKLFF. The DNA for the CDR3 is TGTGCCAGTAGTTCGGGACAGGGGTATGAAAAACTGTTTTTT. The V call is TRBV19, the J call TRBJ1-4; 10 nucleotides line up with TRBD1. V lost 5 bases to trimming and J lost 6 bases; unmatched junction nucleotides: 3. CDR3 length equals 14 residues. Germline CDR1 LNHDA, CDR2 SQIVND (reference sequence).

V gene TRBV4-2 combines with J gene TRBJ1-5, with TRBD1 matching over 11 bases. CDR3 length: 16 amino acids. V trimming: 1 base; J trimming: 3 bases; junction bases outside the gene matches: 2. Germline-derived CDR1 and CDR2 are LGHNA and YNFKEQ. This CDR3 reads CASSQGTGGDNQPQHF. The CDR3 bases are TGTGCCAGCAGCCAAGGGACAGGGGGCGACAATCAGCCCCAGCATTTT.

V and J are TRBV5-4 and TRBJ2-7; 7 nucleotides agree with TRBD2. CDR3 length: 15 residues. Losses at the gene ends were 4 bases for V and 2 bases for J; bases not matched to a gene: 9. Germline V gene lookup returns CDR1 SGHNT and CDR2 YYREEE (reference sequence). CDR3 in amino acids: CASSRMAGETYEQYF. The DNA for the CDR3 is TGTGCCAGCAGCCGGATGGCGGGAGAGACCTACGAGCAGTACTTC.

The gene calls are TRBV27 and TRBJ1-6; weak D call: TRBD1 (5 bases). Germline V CDR1 and CDR2: MNHEY, SMNVEV (reference sequence). V lost 8 bases to trimming and J lost 1 base, with 12 bases between them. CDR3 length: 15 residues. CDR3 region: CASGLGGSYNSPLHF. CDR3 bases: TGTGCCAGCGGCCTTGGGGGGTCCTATAATTCACCCCTCCACTTT.

The gene calls are TRBV19 and TRBJ1-2; tentative D call: TRBD1 (5 bases). Germline CDR1 and CDR2: LNHDA and SQIVND (reference sequence). This CDR3 has 13 amino acids. V was clipped by 4 bases and J by 8 bases, with 14 bases between them. CDR3 DNA sequence: TGTGCCAGTAGTACTTGGGGCCTGGTGGGCTACACCTTC. Encoded protein: CASSTWGLVGYTF.

The rearrangement links TRBV5-4 to TRBJ2-7; TRBD1 aligns across 9 bases. The CDR3 runs 13 residues. J lost 6 bases, V lost 3 bases, and 4 bases had no gene match. From germline, CDR1 is SGHNT and CDR2 YYREEE (reference sequence). The CDR3, as DNA: TGTGCCAGCAGCTCGGGACAGGGTTCCGAGCAGTACTTC. Residues: CASSSGQGSEQYF.

The chain employs TRBV5-6 and TRBJ1-2, with TRBD1 matching over 9 bases. This CDR3 comprises 13 residues. Germline V lookup: CDR1 SGHDT, CDR2 YYEEEE. Germline trimming cut 3 bases from V and 14 bases from J; bases unmatched to any gene: 11. CDR3 bases: TGTGCCAGCAGCTCTCCCGGGACAGGGCTAGGGACCTTC. Translating it yields CASSSPGTGLGTF. Using reference TRBV5-6 and TRBJ1-2 for the parts outside the CDR3, the full variable domain is DAGVTQSPTHLIKTRGQQVTLRCSPKSGHDTVSWYQQALGQGPQFIFQYYEEEERQRGNFPDRFSGHQFPNYSSELNVNALLLGDSALYLCASSSPGTGLGTFGSGTRLTVV.

The chain links TRBV4-2 to TRBJ2-3; possibly TRBD2 for D (5 bases). Trimming left V 0 bases short and J 0 bases short, with 10 bases between. CDR1 is LGHNA, CDR2 YNFKEQ, per germline. The CDR3 covers 16 residues. The CDR3 nucleotides are TGTGCCAGCAGCCAAGACCCCGGCGGGAGCACAGATACGCAGTATTTT. Translating gives CASSQDPGGSTDTQYF.

The V and J genes are TRBV5-8 and TRBJ1-5, with D possibly matching TRBD1 (6 bases). The V gene's germline CDR1 is SGHTS and CDR2 YDEGEE. Trimming took off 4 bases at V and 7 bases at J, with 18 bases between the two ends. This CDR3 contains 15 residues. The CDR3 protein is CASSPAGGAGQPQHF. In nucleotides, the CDR3 is TGTGCCAGCAGCCCGGCCGGGGGGGCCGGCCAGCCCCAGCATTTT.

The gene calls are TRBV19 and TRBJ2-1, with D tentatively TRBD2 (6 bases). CDR3 size: 14 residues. The V gene lost 6 bases and the J gene lost 5 bases, with 14 bases spanning the gap. Germline CDR1 is LNHDA and CDR2 is SQIVND (reference sequence). The CDR3 DNA is TGTGCCAGTAGGAGGGGCGCGGGGAACAATGAGCAGTTCTTC. Protein product: CASRRGAGNNEQFF.

V and J are TRBV7-8 and TRBJ1-1; 7 bases are a match to TRBD1. The CDR3 consists of 14 residues. CDR1 is SGHVS, CDR2 FQNEAQ, per germline. Trimming removed 3 bases from V and 3 bases from J; junction bases left unmatched: 4. The CDR3 reads CASSFDRVYTEAFF. The CDR3 nucleotides read TGTGCCAGCAGCTTTGACAGGGTCTACACTGAAGCTTTCTTT.